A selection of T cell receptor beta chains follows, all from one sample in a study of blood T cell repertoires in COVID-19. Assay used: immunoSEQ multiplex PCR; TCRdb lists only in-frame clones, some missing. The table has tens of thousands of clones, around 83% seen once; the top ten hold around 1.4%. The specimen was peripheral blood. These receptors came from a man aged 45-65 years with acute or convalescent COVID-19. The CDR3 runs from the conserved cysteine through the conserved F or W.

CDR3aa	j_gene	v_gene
CAWSVYGSGELFF	TRBJ2-2	TRBV30
CASSYNRGGGVAFF	TRBJ1-1	TRBV6-5
CASSLGSDSSGNTIYF	TRBJ1-3	TRBV5-1
CASSWEGLFSGNTIYF	TRBJ1-3	TRBV6-6
CASSQSGGGQPQHF	TRBJ1-5	TRBV18
CASRQGGGYSNQPQHF	TRBJ1-5	TRBV28
CASSVDRGGLDEQYF	TRBJ2-7	TRBV4-3
CASSVEGGLYNSPLHF	TRBJ1-6	TRBV9
CATSDPGAGGRDTQYF	TRBJ2-3	TRBV24-1
CASSPGTGKAGELFF	TRBJ2-2	TRBV4-3
CASSLGVDEQFF	TRBJ2-1	TRBV4-2
CASRLQGMDYGYTF	TRBJ1-2	TRBV19
CASSISPGRNNSPLHF	TRBJ1-6	TRBV19
CASSRTSGASSYNEQFF	TRBJ2-1	TRBV7-2
CATSREQVTGELFF	TRBJ2-2	TRBV15
CASSRGQAYQETQYF	TRBJ2-5	TRBV6-2/TRBV6-3
CASSFGRSGELFF	TRBJ2-2	TRBV5-6
CSVHGPSGTGDYFGYTF	TRBJ1-2	TRBV29-1
CASSPPRGLVGGELFF	TRBJ2-2	TRBV18
CASSSLRGDRPYGYTF	TRBJ1-2	TRBV7-2
CASSQGAGGQGITDTQYF	TRBJ2-3	TRBV4-3
CASSPPAVAKNIQYF	TRBJ2-4	TRBV18
CASSQDTGANTGELFF	TRBJ2-2	TRBV4-3
CASEGDPNEQFF	TRBJ2-1	TRBV5-8
CATPVTALNTEAFF	TRBJ1-1	TRBV2
CAWSARNEKLFF	TRBJ1-4	TRBV30
CASSPIWGQGGHTANVLTF	TRBJ2-6	TRBV7-2
CASLAGGIFNEQFF	TRBJ2-1	TRBV19
CASSDGQTLANYGYTF	TRBJ1-2	TRBV6-1
CAWSVSGTRNSPLHF	TRBJ1-6	TRBV30
CASSPRTGSYEQYF	TRBJ2-7	TRBV11-2
CASSLGTGPSNSPLHF	TRBJ1-6	TRBV28
CASSLRDRVTNEKLFF	TRBJ1-4	TRBV7-2
CASRRGGTGELFF	TRBJ2-2	TRBV19
CASTSGGEGYTF	TRBJ1-2	TRBV19
CASSLGQTEAFF	TRBJ1-1	TRBV3-1/TRBV3-2
CASSVPDRFQETQYF	TRBJ2-5	TRBV14
CASSLSFLGSAEAFF	TRBJ1-1	TRBV27
CASRIAGRNEQFF	TRBJ2-1	TRBV7-2
CASSGRDFKEASQYF	TRBJ2-5	TRBV9
CASSKTGWDEKLFF	TRBJ1-4	TRBV11-2
CASSLVGGINEKLFF	TRBJ1-4	TRBV7-9
CASSVAGPRDGYTF	TRBJ1-2	TRBV9
CASSSQYGNSGANVLTF	TRBJ2-6	TRBV14
CATSRDQGQGTYEQYF	TRBJ2-7	TRBV15